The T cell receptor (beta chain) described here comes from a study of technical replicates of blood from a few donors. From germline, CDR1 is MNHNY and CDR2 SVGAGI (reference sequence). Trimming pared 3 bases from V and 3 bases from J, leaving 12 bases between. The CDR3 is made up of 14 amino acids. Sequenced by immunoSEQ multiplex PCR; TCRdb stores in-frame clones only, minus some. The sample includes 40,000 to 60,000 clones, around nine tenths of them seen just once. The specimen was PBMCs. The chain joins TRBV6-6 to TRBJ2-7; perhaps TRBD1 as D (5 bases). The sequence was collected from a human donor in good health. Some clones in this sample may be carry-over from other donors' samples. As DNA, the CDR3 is TGTGCCAGCAGTTATACGACAGACCTCTACGAGCAGTACTTC. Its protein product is CASSYTTDLYEQYF.